This TCR beta chain was sequenced for a study of blood T cell repertoires in COVID-19. CDR1 is MNHNY, CDR2 SVGAGI, per germline (reference sequence). CDR3 length: 16 residues. V dropped 8 bases and J dropped 10 bases, with 24 bases sitting between them. The protocol was immunoSEQ multiplex PCR, while the TCRdb copy is restricted to in-frame clones and leaves out a portion. Of about 80,000 clones listed, more than 60% are singletons. This clone was seen only a few times. Input material: peripheral blood. The TCR originated in a human donor in a cohort sampled during active COVID-19. The chain uses TRBV6-6 and TRBJ1-6, with D hard to call. The CDR3 loop reads CASCWGGWGEGSPLHF. The CDR3 coding sequence is TGTGCCAGCTGTTGGGGTGGGTGGGGAGAGGGATCACCCCTCCACTTT.